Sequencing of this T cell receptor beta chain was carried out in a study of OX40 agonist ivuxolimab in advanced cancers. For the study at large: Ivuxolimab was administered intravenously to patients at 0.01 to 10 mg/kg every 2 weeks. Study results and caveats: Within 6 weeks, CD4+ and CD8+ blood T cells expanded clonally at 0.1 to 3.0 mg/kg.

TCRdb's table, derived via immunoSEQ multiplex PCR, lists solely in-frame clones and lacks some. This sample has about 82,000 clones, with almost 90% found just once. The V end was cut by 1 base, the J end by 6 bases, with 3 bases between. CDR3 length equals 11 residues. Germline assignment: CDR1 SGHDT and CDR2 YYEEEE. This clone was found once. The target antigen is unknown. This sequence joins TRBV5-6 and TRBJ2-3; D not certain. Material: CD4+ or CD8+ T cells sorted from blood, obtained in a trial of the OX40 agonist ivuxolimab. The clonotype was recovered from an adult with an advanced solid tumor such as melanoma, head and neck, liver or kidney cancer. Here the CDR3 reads CASSLKDTQYF. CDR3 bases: TGTGCCAGCAGCTTGAAGGATACGCAGTATTTT.